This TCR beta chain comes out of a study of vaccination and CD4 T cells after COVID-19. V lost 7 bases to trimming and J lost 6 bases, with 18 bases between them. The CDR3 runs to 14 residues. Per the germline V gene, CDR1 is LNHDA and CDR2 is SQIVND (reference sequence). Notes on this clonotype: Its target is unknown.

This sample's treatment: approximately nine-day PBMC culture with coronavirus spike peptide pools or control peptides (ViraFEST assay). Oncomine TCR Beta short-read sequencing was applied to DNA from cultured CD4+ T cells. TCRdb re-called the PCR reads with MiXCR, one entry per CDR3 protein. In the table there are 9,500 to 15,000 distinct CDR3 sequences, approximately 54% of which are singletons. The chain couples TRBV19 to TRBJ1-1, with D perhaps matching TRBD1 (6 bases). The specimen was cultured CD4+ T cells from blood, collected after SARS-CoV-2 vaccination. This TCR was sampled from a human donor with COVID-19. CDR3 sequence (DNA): TGTGCCAGTAACCCCGGGGGGCGGAAGGCTGAAGCTTTCTTT. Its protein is CASNPGGRKAEAFF. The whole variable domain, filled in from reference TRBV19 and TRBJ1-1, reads DGGITQSPKYLFRKEGQNVTLSCEQNLNHDAMYWYRQDPGQGLRLIYYSQIVNDFQKGDIAEGYSVSREKKESFPLTVTSAQKNPTAFYLCASNPGGRKAEAFFGQGTRLTVV.